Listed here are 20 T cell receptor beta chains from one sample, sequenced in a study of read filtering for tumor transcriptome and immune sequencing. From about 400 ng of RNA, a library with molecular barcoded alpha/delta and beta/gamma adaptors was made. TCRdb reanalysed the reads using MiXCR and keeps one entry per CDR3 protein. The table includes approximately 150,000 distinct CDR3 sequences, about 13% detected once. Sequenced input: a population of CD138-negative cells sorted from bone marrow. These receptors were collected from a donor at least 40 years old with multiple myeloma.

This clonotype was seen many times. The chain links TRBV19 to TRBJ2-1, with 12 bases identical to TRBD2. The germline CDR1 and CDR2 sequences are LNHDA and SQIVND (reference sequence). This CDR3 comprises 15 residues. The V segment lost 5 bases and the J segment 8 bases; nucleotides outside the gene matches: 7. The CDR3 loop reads CASSQTSGSPHEQFF. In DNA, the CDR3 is TGTGCCAGTAGTCAGACTAGCGGGAGTCCCCATGAGCAGTTCTTC.

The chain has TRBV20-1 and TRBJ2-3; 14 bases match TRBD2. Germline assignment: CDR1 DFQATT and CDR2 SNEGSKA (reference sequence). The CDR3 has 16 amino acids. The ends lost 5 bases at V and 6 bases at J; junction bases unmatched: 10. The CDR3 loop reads CSAAGTSGSGGDTQYF. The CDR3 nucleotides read TGCAGTGCTGCCGGGACTAGCGGGAGCGGGGGGGATACGCAGTATTTT.

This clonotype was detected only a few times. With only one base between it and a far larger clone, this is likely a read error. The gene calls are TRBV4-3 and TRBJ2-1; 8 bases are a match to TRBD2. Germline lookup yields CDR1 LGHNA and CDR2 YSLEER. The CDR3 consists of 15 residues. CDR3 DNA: TGCGCCGGCAGCACGCCGGGACTAGGAGAGGATGAGCAGTTCTTC. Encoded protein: CAGSTPGLGEDEQFF.

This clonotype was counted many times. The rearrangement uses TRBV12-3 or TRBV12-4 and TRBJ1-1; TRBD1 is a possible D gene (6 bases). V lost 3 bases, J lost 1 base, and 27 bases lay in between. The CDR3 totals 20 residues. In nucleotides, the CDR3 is TGTGCCAGCAGTTTTGTGGGGGGCTTCCGCAGCCCATATACGAACACTGAAGCTTTCTTT. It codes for CASSFVGGFRSPYTNTEAFF.

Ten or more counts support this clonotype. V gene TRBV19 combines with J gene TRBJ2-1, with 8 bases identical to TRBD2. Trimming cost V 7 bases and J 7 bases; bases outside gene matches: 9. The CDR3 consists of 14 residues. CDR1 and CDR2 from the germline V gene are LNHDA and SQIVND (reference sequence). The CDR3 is CASKPGASGNEQFF. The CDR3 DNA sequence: TGTGCCAGTAAACCCGGGGCTAGCGGGAATGAGCAGTTCTTC.

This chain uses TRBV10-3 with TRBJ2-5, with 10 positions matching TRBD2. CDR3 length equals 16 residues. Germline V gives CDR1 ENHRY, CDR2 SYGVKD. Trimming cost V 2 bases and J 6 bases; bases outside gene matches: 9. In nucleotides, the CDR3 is TGTGCCATCAGTGAGCCCGGCGAGCGGGAGGGAAAGACCCAGTACTTC. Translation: CAISEPGEREGKTQYF.

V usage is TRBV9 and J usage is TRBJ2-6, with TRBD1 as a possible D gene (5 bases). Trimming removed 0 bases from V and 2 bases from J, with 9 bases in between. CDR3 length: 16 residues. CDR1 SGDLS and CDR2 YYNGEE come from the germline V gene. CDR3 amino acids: CASSVEGSAGANVLTF. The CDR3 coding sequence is TGTGCCAGCAGCGTAGAGGGGTCGGCTGGGGCCAACGTCCTGACTTTC.

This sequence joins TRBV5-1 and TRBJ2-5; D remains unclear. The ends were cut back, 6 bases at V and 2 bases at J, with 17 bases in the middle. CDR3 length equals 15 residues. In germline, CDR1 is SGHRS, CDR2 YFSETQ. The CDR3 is CASTDHGGIQETQYF. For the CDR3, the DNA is TGCGCCAGCACGGACCATGGTGGTATTCAAGAGACCCAGTACTTC.

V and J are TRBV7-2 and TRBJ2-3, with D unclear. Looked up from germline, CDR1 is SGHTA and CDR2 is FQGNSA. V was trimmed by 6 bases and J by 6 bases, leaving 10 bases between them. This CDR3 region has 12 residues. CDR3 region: CASSQLRDTQYF. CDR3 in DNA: TGTGCCAGCAGTCAACTCCGGGATACGCAGTATTTT.

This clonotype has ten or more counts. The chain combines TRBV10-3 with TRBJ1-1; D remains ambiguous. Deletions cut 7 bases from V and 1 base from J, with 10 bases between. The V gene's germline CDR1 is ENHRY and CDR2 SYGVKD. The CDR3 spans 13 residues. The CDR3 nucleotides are TGTGCCATCACTGGGAGGGAGAACACTGAAGCTTTCTTT. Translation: CAITGRENTEAFF.

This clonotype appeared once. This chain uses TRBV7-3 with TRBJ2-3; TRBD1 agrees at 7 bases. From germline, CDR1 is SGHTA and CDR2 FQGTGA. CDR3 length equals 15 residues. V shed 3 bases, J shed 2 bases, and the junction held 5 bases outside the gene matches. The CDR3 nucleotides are TGTGCCAGCAGCTTCGGACAGGCAATCACAGATACGCAGTATTTT. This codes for CASSFGQAITDTQYF.

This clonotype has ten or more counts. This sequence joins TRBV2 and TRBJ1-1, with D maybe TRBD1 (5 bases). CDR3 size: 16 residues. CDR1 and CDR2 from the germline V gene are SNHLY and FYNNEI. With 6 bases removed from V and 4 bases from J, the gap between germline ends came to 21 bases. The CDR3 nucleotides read TGTGCCAGCAGCTATTCTGGCCGGGGGTTGGGCACTGAAGCTTTCTTT. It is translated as CASSYSGRGLGTEAFF.

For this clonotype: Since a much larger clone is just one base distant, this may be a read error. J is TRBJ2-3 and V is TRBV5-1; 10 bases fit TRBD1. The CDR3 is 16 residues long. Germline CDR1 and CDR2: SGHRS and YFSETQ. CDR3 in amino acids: CASSLAGQGGRDMQYF. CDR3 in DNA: TGCGCCAGCAGCTTGGCCGGACAGGGGGGCAGAGATATGCAGTATTTT. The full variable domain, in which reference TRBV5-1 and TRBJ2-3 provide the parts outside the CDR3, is KAGVTQTPRYLIKTRGQQVTLSCSPISGHRSVSWYQQTPGQGLQFLFEYFSETQRNKGNFPGRFSGRQFSNSRSEMNVSTLELGDSALYLCASSLAGQGGRDMQYFGPGTRLTVL.

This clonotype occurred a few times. The CDR3 bases are TGCGCCAGCAGTCCACAGACCCAGTACTTC. Its translation: CASSPQTQYF. The V gene is TRBV23-1, the J gene TRBJ2-5; D is undetermined. TRBV23-1 is an ORF for which the function is uncertain. The V gene lost 4 bases and the J gene lost 6 bases, with 3 bases spanning the gap. CDR3 length: 10 residues.

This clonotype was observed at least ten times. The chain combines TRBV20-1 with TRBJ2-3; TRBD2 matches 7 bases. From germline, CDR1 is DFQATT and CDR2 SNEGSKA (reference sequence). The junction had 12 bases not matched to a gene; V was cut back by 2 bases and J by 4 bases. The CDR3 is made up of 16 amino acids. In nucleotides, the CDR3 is TGCAGTGCTAGAATGGGCGGGGCGGCGGGAGCAGATACGCAGTATTTT. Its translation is CSARMGGAAGADTQYF.

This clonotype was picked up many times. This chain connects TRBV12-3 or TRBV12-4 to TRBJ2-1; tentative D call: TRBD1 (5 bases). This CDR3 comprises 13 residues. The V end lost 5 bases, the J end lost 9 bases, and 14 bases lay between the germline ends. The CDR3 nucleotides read TGTGCCAGCAGTCCCAGGGAACAGAGTGAGCAGTTCTTC. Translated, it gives CASSPREQSEQFF.

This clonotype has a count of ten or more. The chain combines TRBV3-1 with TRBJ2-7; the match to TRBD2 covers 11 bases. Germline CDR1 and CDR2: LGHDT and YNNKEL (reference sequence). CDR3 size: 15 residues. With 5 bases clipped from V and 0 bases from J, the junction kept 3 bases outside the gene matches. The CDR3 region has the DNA TGTGCCAGCAGCGTCACTAGCGGGAGCTCCTACGAGCAGTACTTC. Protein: CASSVTSGSSYEQYF.

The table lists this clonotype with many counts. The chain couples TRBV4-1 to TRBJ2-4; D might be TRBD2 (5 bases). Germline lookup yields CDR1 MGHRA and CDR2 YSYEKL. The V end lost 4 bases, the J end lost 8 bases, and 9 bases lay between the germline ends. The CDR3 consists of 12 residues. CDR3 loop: CASSPRGYIQYF. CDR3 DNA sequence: TGCGCCAGCAGCCCCCGGGGATACATTCAGTACTTC.

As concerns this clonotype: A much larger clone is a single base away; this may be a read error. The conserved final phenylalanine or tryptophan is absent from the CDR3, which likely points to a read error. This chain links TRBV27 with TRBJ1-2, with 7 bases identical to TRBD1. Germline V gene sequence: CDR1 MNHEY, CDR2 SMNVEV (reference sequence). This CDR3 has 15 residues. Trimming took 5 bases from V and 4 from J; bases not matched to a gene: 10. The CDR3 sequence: CASSLAGTESYGYTL. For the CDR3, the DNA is TGTGCCAGCAGTCTCGCCGGGACAGAAAGCTATGGCTACACCCTC.

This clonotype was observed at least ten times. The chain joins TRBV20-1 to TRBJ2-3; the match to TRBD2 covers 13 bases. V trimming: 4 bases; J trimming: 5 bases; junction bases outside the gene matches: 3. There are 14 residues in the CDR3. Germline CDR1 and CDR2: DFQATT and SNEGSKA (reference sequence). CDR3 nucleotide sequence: TGCAGTGCTACAGGACTAGCGGGAGAAGATACGCAGTATTTT. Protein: CSATGLAGEDTQYF.